These T cell receptor beta chains were read from a single sample in a study of T cell responses to AZD1222 COVID-19 vaccine. Libraries were prepared by immunoSEQ multiplex PCR; TCRdb keeps only in-frame clonotypes and omits some of them. The table includes about 270,000 clones, almost 95% detected once. The starting material was peripheral blood, obtained 28 days after the second AZD1222 dose. These receptors were collected from an adult who received the AZD1222 COVID-19 vaccine. The conserved cysteine and the conserved F or W are not part of the CDR3 here. D genes are given only for firm matches.

cdr3_aa,d_call,j_call,v_call,cdr3_length
ASSQAPGVYNEQF,NA,TRBJ2-1,TRBV27,13
ASSPPPGLAGGPEGTQY,TRBD2,TRBJ2-3,TRBV7-2,17
SVAPTGPDEPQH,NA,TRBJ1-5,TRBV29-1,12
ASSVLGRDEQY,NA,TRBJ2-7,TRBV19,11
ASRRQGYEQY,TRBD1,TRBJ2-7,TRBV28,10
ATSDSTGRDTGELF,NA,TRBJ2-2,TRBV24-1,14
ASSKVHSGHPNEKLF,NA,TRBJ1-4,TRBV21-1,15
ASRSDRTGTEAF,NA,TRBJ1-1,TRBV28,12
ASTRRGINEQF,NA,TRBJ2-1,TRBV9,11
ASSPSGSGYEQY,NA,TRBJ2-7,TRBV19,12
ASSEAYRGNSPLH,NA,TRBJ1-6,TRBV6-2/TRBV6-3,13
ASSEWPGTEAF,NA,TRBJ1-1,TRBV25-1,11
ASSLGTGVHNSPLH,TRBD1,TRBJ1-6,TRBV5-4,14
ASSVAPQGGTYEQY,NA,TRBJ2-7,TRBV9,14
ASSGSGGGYT,NA,TRBJ1-2,TRBV2,10
ASSYPGLSYEQY,NA,TRBJ2-7,TRBV28,12
ASSYSRGAGYEQY,TRBD2,TRBJ2-7,TRBV6-2/TRBV6-3,13
ASSLVGTGLLDTEAF,TRBD1,TRBJ1-1,TRBV7-2,15
ASSSRGGSSYEQY,NA,TRBJ2-7,TRBV13,13
ATSDLRTPNTGELF,NA,TRBJ2-2,TRBV24-1,14
ASSLETSLSTGELF,NA,TRBJ2-2,TRBV5-4,14
ASSVDLASGTTPSGELF,TRBD2,TRBJ2-2,TRBV9,17
ASSYSGQDTGELF,NA,TRBJ2-2,TRBV6-6,13
ASGPTGARGSPLH,TRBD1,TRBJ1-6,TRBV18,13
SASQSGLLYEQY,NA,TRBJ2-7,TRBV20-1,12
ASSDRVAGELF,TRBD1,TRBJ2-2,TRBV7-9,11
ASSLHYGYT,NA,TRBJ1-2,TRBV2,9
AWSTLPTQPQH,NA,TRBJ1-5,TRBV30,11
AISLGGKETQY,NA,TRBJ2-5,TRBV10-3,11
ASSPGTGGYEQY,TRBD1,TRBJ2-7,TRBV3-1/TRBV3-2,12
ASSPPGTQGEKLF,NA,TRBJ1-4,TRBV18,13
ASSAPGSMRGNTIY,NA,TRBJ1-3,TRBV7-9,14
ASIGEATEAF,NA,TRBJ1-1,TRBV6-6,10
ASSFAGSPLH,NA,TRBJ1-6,TRBV5-4,10
ASSQGRAMSSYNSPLH,NA,TRBJ1-6,TRBV4-1,16
SASSYNEQF,NA,TRBJ2-1,TRBV20-1,9
ASSLGGGRNTIY,NA,TRBJ1-3,TRBV7-2,12
ASSQTGGSRSGNTIY,TRBD1,TRBJ1-3,TRBV3-1/TRBV3-2,15
ASSQVHSRYNSPLH,NA,TRBJ1-6,TRBV3-1/TRBV3-2,14
AWSGGTNSYEQY,NA,TRBJ2-7,TRBV30,12
ASSPGTRGGGYT,NA,TRBJ1-2,TRBV5-1,12
ASSLQGTDTQY,NA,TRBJ2-3,TRBV5-1,11
ASSAGLAGVGEQF,TRBD2,TRBJ2-1,TRBV9,13
ASSMGRGRQDNSPLH,TRBD1,TRBJ1-6,TRBV19,15
SVKYSQNTEAF,NA,TRBJ1-1,TRBV29-1,11